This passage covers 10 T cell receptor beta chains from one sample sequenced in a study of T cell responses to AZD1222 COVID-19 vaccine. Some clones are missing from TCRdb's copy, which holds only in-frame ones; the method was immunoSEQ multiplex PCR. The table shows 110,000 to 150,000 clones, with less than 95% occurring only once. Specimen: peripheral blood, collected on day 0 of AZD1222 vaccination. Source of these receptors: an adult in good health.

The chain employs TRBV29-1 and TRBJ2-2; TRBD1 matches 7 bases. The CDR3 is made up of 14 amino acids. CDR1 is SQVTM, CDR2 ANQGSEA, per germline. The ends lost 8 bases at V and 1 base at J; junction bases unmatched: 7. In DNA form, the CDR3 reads TGCAGCATCCTTAGACAGGGGAACACCGGGGAGCTGTTTTTT. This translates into CSILRQGNTGELFF.

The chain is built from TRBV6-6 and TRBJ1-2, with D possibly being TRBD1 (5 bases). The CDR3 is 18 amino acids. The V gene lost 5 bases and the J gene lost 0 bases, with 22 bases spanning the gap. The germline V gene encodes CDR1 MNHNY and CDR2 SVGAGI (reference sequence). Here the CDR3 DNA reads TGTGCCAGCAGTCACCGTCCGGGACTCCCTCTAGCTAACTATGGCTACACCTTC. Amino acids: CASSHRPGLPLANYGYTF.

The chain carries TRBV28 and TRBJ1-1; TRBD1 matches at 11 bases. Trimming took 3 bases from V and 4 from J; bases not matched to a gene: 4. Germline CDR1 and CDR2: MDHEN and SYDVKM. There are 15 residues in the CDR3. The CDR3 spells CASSLAGTGGTEAFF. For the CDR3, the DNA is TGTGCCAGCAGTTTGGCTGGGACAGGGGGCACTGAAGCTTTCTTT.

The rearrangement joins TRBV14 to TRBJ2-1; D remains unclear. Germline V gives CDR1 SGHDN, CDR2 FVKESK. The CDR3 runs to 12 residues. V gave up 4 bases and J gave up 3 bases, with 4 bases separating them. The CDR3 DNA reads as TGTGCCAGCAGCCCAGACTACAATGAGCAGTTCTTC. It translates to CASSPDYNEQFF.

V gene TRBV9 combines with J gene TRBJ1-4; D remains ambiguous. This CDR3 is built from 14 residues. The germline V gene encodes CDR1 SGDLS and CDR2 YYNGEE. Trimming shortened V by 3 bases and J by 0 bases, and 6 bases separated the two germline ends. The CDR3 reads CASSASATNEKLFF. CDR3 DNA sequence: TGTGCCAGCAGCGCATCTGCAACTAATGAAAAACTGTTTTTT.

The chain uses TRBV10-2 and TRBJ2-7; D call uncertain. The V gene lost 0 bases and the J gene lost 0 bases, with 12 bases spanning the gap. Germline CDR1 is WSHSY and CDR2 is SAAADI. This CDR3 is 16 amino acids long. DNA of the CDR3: TGCGCCAGCAGTGAGTCGAATCTTGGCAGCTCCTACGAGCAGTACTTC. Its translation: CASSESNLGSSYEQYF.

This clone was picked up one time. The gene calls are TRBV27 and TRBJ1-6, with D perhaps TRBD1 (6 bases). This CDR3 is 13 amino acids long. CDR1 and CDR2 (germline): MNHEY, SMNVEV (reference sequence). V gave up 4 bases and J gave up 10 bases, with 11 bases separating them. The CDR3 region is CASSSYRDSPLHF. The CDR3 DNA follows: TGTGCCAGCAGTTCTTACAGGGACTCACCCCTCCACTTT.

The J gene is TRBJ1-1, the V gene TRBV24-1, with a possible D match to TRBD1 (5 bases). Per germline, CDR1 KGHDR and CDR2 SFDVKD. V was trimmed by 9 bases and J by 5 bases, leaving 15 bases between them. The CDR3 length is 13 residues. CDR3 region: CATRDRTRTEAFF. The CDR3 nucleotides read TGTGCCACCCGGGACCGAACGAGAACTGAAGCTTTCTTT.

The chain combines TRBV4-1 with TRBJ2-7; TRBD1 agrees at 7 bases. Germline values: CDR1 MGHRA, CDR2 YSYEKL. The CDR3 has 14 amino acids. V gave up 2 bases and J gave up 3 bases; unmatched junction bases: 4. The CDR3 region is CASSQPGTDYEQYF. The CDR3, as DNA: TGCGCCAGCAGCCAACCCGGGACAGACTACGAGCAGTACTTC.

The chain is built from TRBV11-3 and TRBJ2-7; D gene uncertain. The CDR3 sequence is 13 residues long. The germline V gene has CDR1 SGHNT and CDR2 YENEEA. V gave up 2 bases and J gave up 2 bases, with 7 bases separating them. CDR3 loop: CASSLTATYEQYF. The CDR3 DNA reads TGTGCCAGCAGCTTAACAGCCACCTACGAGCAGTACTTC. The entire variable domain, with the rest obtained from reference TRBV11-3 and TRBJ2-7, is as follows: EAGVVQSPRYKIIEKKQPVAFWCNPISGHNTLYWYLQNLGQGPELLIRYENEEAVDDSQLPKDRFSAERLKGVDSTLKIQPAELGDSAVYLCASSLTATYEQYFGPGTRLTVT.